This T cell receptor beta chain was recorded in a study of T cell repertoires in cytomegalovirus infection. On the study more broadly: Recently identified HLA-C-restricted CMV epitopes were among the peptides used. It was the public TCR beta signatures that indicated both CMV infection and matching HLA type.

TCRdb ran MiXCR on the reads and lists one entry per CDR3 protein. The table shows about 74,000 distinct CDR3 sequences, with 28% occurring only once. Germline-derived CDR1 and CDR2 are SNHLY and FYNNEI. The CDR3 has 14 amino acids. The V segment lost 4 bases and the J segment 6 bases; nucleotides outside the gene matches: 6. Study outcomes and limitations: Adding up the frequency of public TCR beta families identified people who carried CMV plus the relevant HLA. Dominant in the ex vivo response were TCR beta clonotypes restricted by HLA-C and specific for CMV.

This clonotype was recorded many times. Its antigen is as yet unknown. The sequence was obtained from a human donor in good health (CMV status not recorded). Some clones in this sample may be carry-over from other donors' samples. The chain recombines TRBV2 with TRBJ2-1; 7 nucleotides agree with TRBD1. The sample consisted of CD8+ T cells from cultured PBMCs, taken from culture after CMV antigen stimulation. The chain's CDR3 is CASSGNDRVNEQFF. CDR3 in DNA: TGTGCCAGCAGTGGGAACGACAGGGTCAATGAGCAGTTCTTC.